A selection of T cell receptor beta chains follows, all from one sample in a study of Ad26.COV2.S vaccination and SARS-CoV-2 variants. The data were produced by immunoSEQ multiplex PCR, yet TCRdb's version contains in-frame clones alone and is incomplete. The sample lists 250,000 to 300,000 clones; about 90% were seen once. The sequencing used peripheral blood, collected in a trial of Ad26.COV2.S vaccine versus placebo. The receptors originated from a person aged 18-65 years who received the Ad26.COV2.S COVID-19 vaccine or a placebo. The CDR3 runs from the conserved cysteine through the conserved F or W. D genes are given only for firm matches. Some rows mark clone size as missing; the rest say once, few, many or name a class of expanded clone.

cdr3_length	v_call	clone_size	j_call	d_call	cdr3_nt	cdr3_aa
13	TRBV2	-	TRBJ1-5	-	TGTGCCAGCAGGACAGCTAGCAATCAGCCCCAGCATTTT	CASRTASNQPQHF
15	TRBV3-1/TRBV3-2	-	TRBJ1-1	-	TGTGCCAGCACCGAACTGCCCGGACAGAACACTGAAGCTTTCTTT	CASTELPGQNTEAFF
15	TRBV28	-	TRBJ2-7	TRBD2	TGTGCCAGCAGTCCGCGACTAGCGGGGCCCTACGAGCAGTACTTC	CASSPRLAGPYEQYF
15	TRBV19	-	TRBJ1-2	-	TGTGCCAGTAGTATAGGGGGCCAGGGAGGTTATGGCTACACCTTC	CASSIGGQGGYGYTF
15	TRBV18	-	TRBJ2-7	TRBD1	TGTGCCAGCTCGCTGGGGACAGGACTATTCAGGGAGCAGTACTTC	CASSLGTGLFREQYF
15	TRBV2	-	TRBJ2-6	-	TGTGCCAGCAGTGAGGAAGCATCTGGGGCCAACGTCCTGACTTTC	CASSEEASGANVLTF
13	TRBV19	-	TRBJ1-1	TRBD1	TGTGCCAGTAGCGTACAGGGGGGGACTGAAGCTTTCTTT	CASSVQGGTEAFF
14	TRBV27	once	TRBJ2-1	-	TGTGCCAGCAGTCTTTCGGACATCTACAATGAGCAGTTCTTC	CASSLSDIYNEQFF
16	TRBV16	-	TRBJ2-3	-	TGTGCCAGCAGCCAATCCGCTGGGTACGGCACAGATACGCAGTATTTT	CASSQSAGYGTDTQYF
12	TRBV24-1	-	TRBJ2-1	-	TGTGCCACCAGTGATTTTGTAGGTACCCAGTTCTTC	CATSDFVGTQFF
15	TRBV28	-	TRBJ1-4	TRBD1	TGTGCCAGCAGTTTGGGGGACAGGGGAATCGAAAAACTGTTTTTT	CASSLGDRGIEKLFF
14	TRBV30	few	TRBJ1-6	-	TGTGCCTGGAGTAATCCATCCTATAATTCACCCCTCCACTTT	CAWSNPSYNSPLHF
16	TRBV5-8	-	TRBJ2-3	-	TGTGCCAGCAGCTCCCCGGGCAGCCAGAAAACAGATACGCAGTATTTT	CASSSPGSQKTDTQYF
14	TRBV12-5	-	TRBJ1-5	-	TGTGCTAGTGCCACCCTTTGGGGAAATCAGCCCCAGCATTTT	CASATLWGNQPQHF
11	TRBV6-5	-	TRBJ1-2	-	TGTGCCAGCAGTTCAGAGTATGGCTACACCTTC	CASSSEYGYTF
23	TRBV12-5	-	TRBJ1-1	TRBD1	TGTGCTAGTGGTTTGGCCTCTTCCACCGGGACAGGGGGCTTTTTTTTCATGAACACTGAAGCTTTCTTT	CASGLASSTGTGGFFFMNTEAFF
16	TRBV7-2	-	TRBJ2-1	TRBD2	TGTGCCAGCAGCTTAGAATTGGGGCGGGGGTACAATGAGCAGTTCTTC	CASSLELGRGYNEQFF
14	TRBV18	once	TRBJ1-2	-	TGTGCCAGCTCAAAGGGGAACAGGGAACAAGGCTACACCTTC	CASSKGNREQGYTF
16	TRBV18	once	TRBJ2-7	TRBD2	TGTGCCAGCTCTGAGGGGCCCCTAGCGGGAGACTACGAGCAGTACTTC	CASSEGPLAGDYEQYF
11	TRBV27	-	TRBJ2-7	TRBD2	TGTGCCAGCAGAATAGCGGGCGAGCAGTACTTC	CASRIAGEQYF
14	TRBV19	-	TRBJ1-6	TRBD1	TGTGCCAGTAGCACGGGACAGGTGGCTTCACCCCTCCACTTT	CASSTGQVASPLHF
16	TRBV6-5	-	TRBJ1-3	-	TGTGCCAGCAGTTACTGGTACGGGACATCGGGAAACACCATATATTTT	CASSYWYGTSGNTIYF
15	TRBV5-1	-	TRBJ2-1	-	TGCGCCAGCAGCTTGGACCCGAGCTCCTACAATGAGCAGTTCTTC	CASSLDPSSYNEQFF
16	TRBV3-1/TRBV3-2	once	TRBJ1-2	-	TGTGCCAGCAGCCAACCGCGGACAGAGTTTAACTATGGCTACACCTTC	CASSQPRTEFNYGYTF
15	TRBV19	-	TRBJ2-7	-	TGTGCCAGTAGTCCCACGGGACGGGCTCTCTACGAGCAGTACTTC	CASSPTGRALYEQYF
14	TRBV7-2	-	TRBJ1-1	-	TGTGCCAGCAGCTTAGGACCGTTGAACACTGAAGCTTTCTTT	CASSLGPLNTEAFF
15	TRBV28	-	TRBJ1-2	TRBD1	TGTGCCAGCAGTTTATTCCAGGGGGCTTGGTATGGCTACACCTTC	CASSLFQGAWYGYTF
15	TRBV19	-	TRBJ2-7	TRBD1	TGTGCCAGTAGTATTTCCCGGGACAGGGGGAACGAGCAGTACTTC	CASSISRDRGNEQYF
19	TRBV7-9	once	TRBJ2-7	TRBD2	TGTGCCAGCAGCCTGAGTCCCGGGACTAGCGGGAGGGCCAACAACGAGCAGTACTTC	CASSLSPGTSGRANNEQYF
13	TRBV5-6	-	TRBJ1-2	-	TGTGCCAGCAGCCCCCCAATGGGGGATGGCTACACCTTC	CASSPPMGDGYTF
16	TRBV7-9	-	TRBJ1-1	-	TGTGCCAGCAGCTTAGAGTCTGGGGGGCTGGACACTGAAGCTTTCTTT	CASSLESGGLDTEAFF
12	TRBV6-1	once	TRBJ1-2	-	TGTGCCAGCAGTGACGGTAACTATGGCTACACCTTC	CASSDGNYGYTF
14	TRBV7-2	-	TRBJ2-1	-	TGTGCCAGCAGCCCCAGTAAGGCGGCCAATGAGCAGTTCTTC	CASSPSKAANEQFF
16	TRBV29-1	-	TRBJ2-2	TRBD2	TGCAGCGTTGGAAGGACTAGCGGAGAGGGGACCGGGGAGCTGTTTTTT	CSVGRTSGEGTGELFF
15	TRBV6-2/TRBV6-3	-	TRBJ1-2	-	TGTGCCAGCAGTTACTCCCGGGAAACAGCCTATGGCTACACCTTC	CASSYSRETAYGYTF
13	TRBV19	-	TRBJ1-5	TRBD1	TGTGCCAGTAGCCCTTGGGACAGATCTCCCCAGCATTTT	CASSPWDRSPQHF
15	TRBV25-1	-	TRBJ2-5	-	TGTGCCAGCGGTTCCAAAGGGGCAGGGAAAGAGACCCAGTACTTC	CASGSKGAGKETQYF
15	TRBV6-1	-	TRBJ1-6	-	TGTGCCAGCAGTGAACGGGAGGATAGCAATTCACCCCTCCACTTT	CASSEREDSNSPLHF
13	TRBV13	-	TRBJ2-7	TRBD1	TGTGCCAGCAGCCCACAGGGGGCCCACGAGCAGTACTTC	CASSPQGAHEQYF
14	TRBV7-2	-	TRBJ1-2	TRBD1	TGTGCCAGCAGCCCGCGGGCCAGGGGGCCCTTCTACACCTTC	CASSPRARGPFYTF
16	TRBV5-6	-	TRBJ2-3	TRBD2	TGTGCCAGCAGCTTTTTCGGGACTAGGGGTACAGATACGCAGTATTTT	CASSFFGTRGTDTQYF
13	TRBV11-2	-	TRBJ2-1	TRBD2	TGTGCCAGCAGCAGAACTAGCGTCAATGAGCAGTTCTTC	CASSRTSVNEQFF
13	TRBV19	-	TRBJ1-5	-	TGTGCCAGTAGGGACAAACTCCTGGGGCCCCAGCATTTT	CASRDKLLGPQHF
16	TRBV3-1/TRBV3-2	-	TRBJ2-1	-	TGTGCCAGCAGCCAAATGGGGATAGTATCATACAATGAGCAGTTCTTC	CASSQMGIVSYNEQFF
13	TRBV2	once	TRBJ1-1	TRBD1	TGTGCCAGCAGTCCCAGGGGGTCCACTGAAGCTTTCTTT	CASSPRGSTEAFF